The 22 T cell receptor beta chains in this list originate from one sample, sequenced in a study of human T cells and chemical hapten exposure. Time point defined: patch test 1, 2 weeks after DPC sensitization. The treatment: therapeutic diphenylcyclopropenone sensitization with weekly scalp DPC. TCRdb independently ran MiXCR on the RACE reads; one entry per CDR3 protein. The sample includes 75,000 to 100,000 distinct CDR3 sequences, approximately 13% of them seen just once. This sample comprised whole blood, obtained in connection with sensitization to the hapten diphenylcyclopropenone (DPC). Receptor source: a woman aged 40 to 55 with alopecia areata. Some clones in this sample may be carry-over from other donors' samples.

V usage is TRBV11-3 and J usage is TRBJ2-1, with 12 positions matching TRBD1. CDR1 and CDR2 from the germline V gene are SGHNT and YENEEA. Trimming at V came to 5 bases and at J to 7 bases, leaving 6 bases not matched to a gene. This CDR3 spans 15 amino acids. In DNA, the CDR3 is TGTGCCAGCAGCCCGGGACAGGGGGCTGGAAATGAGCAGTTCTTC. It codes for CASSPGQGAGNEQFF.

This clonotype was counted between two and nine times. The rearrangement joins TRBV19 to TRBJ2-2, with D maybe TRBD2 (5 bases). The CDR3 is 13 residues long. Between the trimmed V and J ends, which lost 6 bases and 5 bases, there was a span of 10 bases. CDR1 is LNHDA and CDR2 is SQIVND in the germline V gene (reference sequence). The CDR3: CASSPGDTGELFF. CDR3 nucleotides: TGTGCCAGTAGCCCCGGGGATACCGGGGAGCTGTTTTTT.

The V gene is TRBV12-3 or TRBV12-4, the J gene TRBJ1-3, with a possible D match to TRBD1 (5 bases). CDR3 length: 16 amino acids. V lost 1 base to trimming and J lost 1 base, with 11 bases between them. CDR3 amino acids: CASSLDPGWSGNTIYF. For the CDR3, the DNA is TGTGCCAGCAGTTTAGACCCAGGGTGGTCTGGAAACACCATATATTTT.

V is TRBV6-2 or TRBV6-3 and J is TRBJ2-1; tentative D call: TRBD1 (6 bases). The CDR3 loop spans 19 amino acids. Germline values: CDR1 MNHEY, CDR2 SVGEGT. The germline V and J ends were trimmed by 6 bases and 0 bases, with 24 bases remaining between them. CDR3 DNA sequence: TGTGCCAGCAGGATAACCTCGTTTGGGGGCCCGGGCTCCTACAATGAGCAGTTCTTC. Translation gives CASRITSFGGPGSYNEQFF.

This clonotype was counted at least ten times. The chain joins TRBV18 to TRBJ2-2, with D maybe TRBD1 (5 bases). This CDR3 is 16 amino acids long. The V end was cut by 4 bases, the J end by 0 bases, with 12 bases between. The germline V gene has CDR1 KGHSH and CDR2 LQKENI. CDR3 protein: CASSQLTAPNTGELFF. The CDR3 DNA follows: TGTGCCAGCTCACAACTGACAGCTCCGAACACCGGGGAGCTGTTTTTT.

This clonotype was seen a few times. The V gene is TRBV7-2, the J gene TRBJ2-7, with 11 bases that match TRBD2. Germline V gives CDR1 SGHTA, CDR2 FQGNSA. CDR3 length: 18 residues. Trimming at V came to 6 bases and at J to 2 bases, leaving 15 bases not matched to a gene. For the CDR3, the DNA is TGTGCCAGCAGTGCTCCTTTCTATAGCGGGAGGGGGACCTACGAGCAGTACTTC. It yields the protein CASSAPFYSGRGTYEQYF.

This clonotype has a handful of counts. The CDR3 sequence is CASRSQGNGYTF. CDR3 nucleotides: TGTGCCAGCAGATCTCAGGGGAATGGCTACACCTTC. The gene calls are TRBV3-1 and TRBJ1-2, with TRBD1 as a possible D gene (6 bases). The CDR3 runs to 12 residues. CDR1 LGHDT and CDR2 YNNKEL come from the germline V gene (reference sequence). V dropped 6 bases and J dropped 6 bases, with 11 bases sitting between them. Full variable domain (outside the CDR3, taken from reference TRBV3-1 and TRBJ1-2): DTAVSQTPKYLVTQMGNDKSIKCEQNLGHDTMYWYKQDSKKFLKIMFSYNNKELIINETVPNRFSPKSPDKAHLNLHINSLELGDSAVYFCASRSQGNGYTFGSGTRLTVV.

There are many counts of this clonotype. The J gene is TRBJ1-4, the V gene TRBV5-6; D is uncertain. Germline assignment: CDR1 SGHDT and CDR2 YYEEEE. The CDR3 is made up of 14 amino acids. Trimming cost V 1 base and J 0 bases, with 4 bases left between them. The CDR3: CASSLRSTNEKLFF. The CDR3 nucleotides read TGTGCCAGCAGCTTGCGGTCAACTAATGAAAAACTGTTTTTT.

CDR3 in amino acids: CASSYSGAGKNIQYF. CDR3 sequence (DNA): TGTGCCAGCAGTTACTCCGGGGCAGGAAAAAACATTCAGTACTTC. This sequence joins TRBV6-5 and TRBJ2-4; the D call may be TRBD1 or TRBD2 (5 bases each). This CDR3 has 15 amino acids. The ends were cut back, 0 bases at V and 4 bases at J, with 10 bases in the middle. Germline V gene data show CDR1 as MNHEY and CDR2 as SVGAGI.

This clonotype was counted only a few times. The rearrangement uses TRBV5-8 and TRBJ2-1, with 7 bases identical to TRBD2. Germline V gives CDR1 SGHTS, CDR2 YDEGEE. CDR3 size: 12 residues. V dropped 3 bases and J dropped 13; count of bases not matched to a gene: 7. The CDR3 coding sequence is TGTGCCAGCAGCTCGACTAGCCCGCTCCAGTTCTTC. Translated: CASSSTSPLQFF.

There are a few counts of this clonotype. As DNA, the CDR3 is TGTGCCAGCAGCTTAGCTTCTAGCGGGATGAGTTGGGAGCAGTACTTC. Translation gives CASSLASSGMSWEQYF. This chain uses TRBV7-8 with TRBJ2-7; 9 bases are a match to TRBD2. Per the germline V gene, CDR1 is SGHVS and CDR2 is FQNEAQ. The trim removed 0 bases at V and 7 bases at J, leaving 10 bases unmatched. The CDR3 spans 16 residues.

The chain links TRBV27 to TRBJ1-2; tentatively, D is TRBD1 (6 bases). Trimming stripped 3 bases from V and 6 bases from J, with 14 bases between. The CDR3 extends over 14 amino acids. The V gene's germline CDR1 is MNHEY and CDR2 SMNVEV (reference sequence). The CDR3 loop reads CASSFRGAGDGYTF. Here the CDR3 DNA reads TGTGCCAGCAGTTTTCGGGGGGCCGGCGATGGCTACACCTTC.

This clonotype turned up a few times. V gene TRBV7-9 combines with J gene TRBJ1-1; the match to TRBD1 covers 10 bases. The CDR3 is made up of 15 amino acids. V lost 4 bases, J lost 3 bases, and 5 bases stayed unmatched. Germline V gene sequence: CDR1 SEHNR, CDR2 FQNEAQ (reference sequence). The chain's CDR3 is CASSSPDRGDTEAFF. The CDR3 coding sequence is TGTGCCAGCAGCTCACCGGACAGGGGGGACACTGAAGCTTTCTTT.

The chain carries TRBV24-1 and TRBJ2-2, with D hard to call. V was shortened by 4 bases and J by 3 bases, with 17 bases between the two germline ends. Germline CDR1 and CDR2: KGHDR and SFDVKD. The CDR3 sequence is 17 residues long. CDR3 sequence (DNA): TGTGCCACCAGTGAGTCCTTCCGGGTAGGCTACACCGGGGAGCTGTTTTTT. Translated: CATSESFRVGYTGELFF.

This clonotype has more than one count but fewer than ten. V and J are TRBV7-6 and TRBJ2-5, with TRBD2 identical over 8 bases. This CDR3 is built from 15 residues. The germline V gene encodes CDR1 SGHVS and CDR2 FNYEAQ. Losses at the gene ends were 4 bases for V and 5 bases for J; bases not matched to a gene: 9. The CDR3 protein is CASSWTPGLGETQYF. The CDR3 bases are TGTGCCAGCAGCTGGACACCGGGACTAGGGGAGACCCAGTACTTC.

This chain joins TRBV6-2 or TRBV6-3 and TRBJ1-1; TRBD1 matches at 7 bases. The CDR3 is 16 amino acids. Germline V gene sequence: CDR1 MNHEY, CDR2 SVGEGT. The junction had 13 bases not matched to a gene; V was cut back by 6 bases and J by 3 bases. The CDR3 DNA sequence: TGTGCCAGCAGAAGCGACAGGGAAAGAGGAGACACTGAAGCTTTCTTT. Translating gives CASRSDRERGDTEAFF.

A note on this clonotype: A junction end diverges from the germline sequence, so it may reflect a read error. The chain couples TRBV12-3 or TRBV12-4 to TRBJ2-4; the D gene is possibly TRBD1 (6 bases). The CDR3 length is 12 residues. The CDR3 sequence is CASSFFLRQVTF. For the CDR3, the DNA is TGTGCCAGCAGCTTTTTCCTCCGACAGGTAACCTTC.

The chain is built from TRBV9 and TRBJ1-1; D remains unclear. Trimming removed 3 bases at V and 6 bases at J, with 12 bases between. Germline CDR1 is SGDLS and CDR2 is YYNGEE. The CDR3 contains 13 residues. The CDR3 DNA sequence: TGTGCCAGCAGCGCGCAGCCTAGGGCTGAAGCTTTCTTT. It specifies CASSAQPRAEAFF.

This clonotype showed up just a few times. This chain connects TRBV6-2 or TRBV6-3 to TRBJ2-1, with no clear D. CDR1 is MNHEY, CDR2 SVGEGT, per germline. This CDR3 has 13 amino acids. V lost 6 bases and J lost 7, with 13 bases in between. CDR3 sequence reads: CASRDPPGNEQFF. In DNA form, the CDR3 reads TGTGCCAGCAGGGACCCCCCCGGAAATGAGCAGTTCTTC.

In its sample, this clonotype was seen many times. The rearrangement joins TRBV18 to TRBJ1-3; D is possibly TRBD1 (5 bases). V gave up 6 bases and J gave up 0 bases, with 12 bases separating them. This CDR3 is built from 15 residues. The germline V gene encodes CDR1 KGHSH and CDR2 LQKENI. The CDR3 is CASSYTGSSGNTIYF. The DNA for the CDR3 is TGTGCCAGCTCCTACACAGGCAGCTCTGGAAACACCATATATTTT.

This clonotype has more than one count but fewer than ten. The chain links TRBV18 to TRBJ1-4, with TRBD1 identical over 7 bases. The CDR3 length is 14 residues. V was clipped by 5 bases and J by 4 bases; unmatched bases: 4. Germline CDR1 KGHSH, CDR2 LQKENI. The CDR3 here is CASSSRQGNEKLFF. The CDR3 DNA reads TGTGCCAGCTCATCAAGACAGGGTAATGAAAAACTGTTTTTT.

This clonotype was observed a handful of times. This chain uses TRBV21-1 with TRBJ2-7; TRBD2 was called by the table and not checked on the DNA. TRBV21-1 is designated a pseudogene. The CDR3 totals 15 residues. The CDR3 loop is CALAGGPRRGYEQYF. The CDR3 DNA reads as TGTGCACTAGCGGGAGGGCCCAGACGAGGCTACGAGCAGTACTTC.